This TCR beta chain was retrieved from a study of blood T cells in healthy people across ages. A J-beta primer mix and a sample-barcoded 5' primer were used in a second PCR of roughly 6 to 12 cycles. Every cDNA was tagged by a template-switch adaptor with 12 random nucleotides. TCRdb itself ran the 5' RACE reads through MiXCR, one entry per CDR3 protein. The data hold roughly 1,500,000 distinct CDR3 sequences, with 42% observed a single time. This clonotype has a single count. An end of the junction does not agree with germline; a read error may underlie this. This CDR3 comprises 14 residues. From germline, CDR1 is ENHRY and CDR2 SYGVKD. Caucasian individuals from Russia who were healthy and aged about 6 to 95 acted as donors. Samples had at least 7 million PBMCs isolated from them.

The TCR comes from a woman aged 18-30 years in good health. Sequenced material: blood. The chain combines TRBV10-3 with TRBJ1-2; weak D call: TRBD1 (6 bases). CDR3 in DNA: TGTACCATCAGCCCAGGGGAGGGGAACTATGGCTACACCTTC. Its protein product is CTISPGEGNYGYTF.